The 11 T cell receptor beta chains listed next were all sequenced from one sample in a study of beta chain features in type 1 diabetes. Regarding the study as a whole: Within each of all four CD4+ subsets, Type 1 diabetes patients had TCRB CDR3s that were moderately but significantly shorter.

Sequenced material consisted of expressed TCRB transcripts (all of the isolated RNA was reverse transcribed). Using immunoSEQ multiplex PCR, the repertoire was profiled, and TCRdb retains in-frame clones only, with some absent. The data show some 63,000 clones, roughly half seen once. For these TCRs, the target antigens are not known. The specimen sequenced was central memory CD4+ T cells from blood. The source is a man between 25 and 39 years old with type 1 diabetes.

This clone was detected only once. The J gene is TRBJ2-3, the V gene TRBV5-1; 9 bases are shared with TRBD2. CDR3 length equals 14 residues. From germline, CDR1 is SGHRS and CDR2 YFSETQ. The junction had 4 bases not matched to a gene; V was cut back by 4 bases and J by 4 bases. The CDR3 is CASSGGGAADTQYF. The CDR3, as DNA: TGCGCCAGCAGCGGCGGGGGGGCGGCAGATACGCAGTATTTT.

This clone was found a few times. The chain carries TRBV5-1 and TRBJ2-4; D gene ambiguous. V lost 0 bases, J lost 5 bases, and 9 bases lay in between. Per germline, CDR1 SGHRS and CDR2 YFSETQ. CDR3 length equals 14 residues. The CDR3 here is CASSLALGENIQYF. CDR3 DNA: TGCGCCAGCAGCTTGGCCTTAGGAGAAAACATTCAGTACTTC. The variable domain in full, completed from reference TRBV5-1 and TRBJ2-4, reads KAGVTQTPRYLIKTRGQQVTLSCSPISGHRSVSWYQQTPGQGLQFLFEYFSETQRNKGNFPGRFSGRQFSNSRSEMNVSTLELGDSALYLCASSLALGENIQYFGAGTRLSVL.

The chain combines TRBV6-6 with TRBJ2-7; D is unclear. The CDR3 extends over 13 amino acids. V lost 7 bases to trimming and J lost 0 bases, with 10 bases between them. Germline V gives CDR1 MNHNY, CDR2 SVGAGI (reference sequence). CDR3 sequence: CASNTNPSYEQYF. CDR3 in DNA: TGTGCCAGCAATACTAATCCCTCCTACGAGCAGTACTTC.

This clone was seen only a few times. V usage is TRBV5-4 and J usage is TRBJ2-5; TRBD1 aligns across 8 bases. Losses at the gene ends were 3 bases for V and 7 bases for J; bases not matched to a gene: 8. The CDR3 contains 14 residues. Germline CDR1 is SGHNT and CDR2 is YYREEE (reference sequence). CDR3 region: CASSYGQGFGTQYF. In DNA form, the CDR3 reads TGTGCCAGCAGCTATGGACAGGGCTTTGGGACCCAGTACTTC.

The V call is TRBV14, the J call TRBJ2-7; D gene uncertain. The CDR3 sequence is 17 residues long. Germline V gives CDR1 SGHDN, CDR2 FVKESK. V was shortened by 4 bases and J by 5 bases, with 24 bases between the two germline ends. The CDR3 region has the DNA TGTGCCAGCAGCCCGATACCGGCAGGCCCACGCGTCCACGAGCAGTACTTC. Amino acids: CASSPIPAGPRVHEQYF.

The chain is built from TRBV7-2 and TRBJ2-3; D is uncertain. Germline V gene data show CDR1 as SGHTA and CDR2 as FQGNSA. Deletions cut 4 bases from V and 0 bases from J, with 5 bases between. The CDR3 is 13 residues long. The CDR3 region has the DNA TGTGCCAGCAGCTCCCCTAGCACAGATACGCAGTATTTT. It encodes CASSSPSTDTQYF. Full variable domain (remainder filled in from reference TRBV7-2 and TRBJ2-3): GAGVSQSPSNKVTEKGKDVELRCDPISGHTALYWYRQSLGQGLEFLIYFQGNSAPDKSGLPSDRFSAERTGGSVSTLTIQRTQQEDSAVYLCASSSPSTDTQYFGPGTRLTVL.

CDR3 amino acids: CASSPRTYTEAFF. The CDR3 DNA reads TGTGCCAGCAGTCCAAGGACTTACACTGAAGCTTTCTTT. The rearrangement uses TRBV27 and TRBJ1-1, with D unresolved. The CDR3 has 13 residues. CDR1 is MNHEY and CDR2 is SMNVEV in the germline V gene (reference sequence). Trimming shortened V by 5 bases and J by 3 bases, and 10 bases separated the two germline ends.

A few counts support this clone. The chain uses TRBV4-1 and TRBJ2-7; 7 nucleotides align to TRBD1. The CDR3 totals 16 residues. From germline, CDR1 is MGHRA and CDR2 YSYEKL. The V and J ends lost 1 base and 2 bases, in that order; junction bases with no gene match: 8. The CDR3 sequence: CASSQGVGQGAYEQYF. CDR3 bases: TGCGCCAGCAGCCAAGGCGTAGGGCAGGGGGCCTACGAGCAGTACTTC.

The rearrangement joins TRBV11-1 to TRBJ2-1, with D perhaps matching TRBD2 (5 bases). This CDR3 is 14 amino acids long. The V and J ends lost 5 bases and 9 bases respectively, with 17 bases between them. In germline, CDR1 is SGHAT, CDR2 FQDESV (reference sequence). The CDR3 bases are TGTGCCAGCAGCCCCTGGGTCCTTACTAGTGAGCAGTTCTTC. It is translated as CASSPWVLTSEQFF.

This clone was detected only a few times. The gene calls are TRBV10-1 and TRBJ2-7; TRBD2 aligns across 12 bases. After removal of 6 bases from V and 0 bases from J, the junction contained 9 bases not matched to a gene. CDR3 size: 17 residues. Germline V gene sequence: CDR1 WNHNN, CDR2 SYGVQD (reference sequence). The CDR3 is CASSGPGLAGSSYEQYF. In nucleotides, the CDR3 is TGCGCCAGCAGCGGACCCGGACTAGCGGGAAGCTCCTACGAGCAGTACTTC.

This rearrangement joins TRBV6-5 to TRBJ2-3; unclear D gene. Trimming cost V 5 bases and J 1 base, with 13 bases left between them. The CDR3 consists of 15 residues. Germline V lookup: CDR1 MNHEY, CDR2 SVGAGI. The CDR3 bases are TGTGCCAGCAGTCCTCGGTTGAGCGGCACAGATACGCAGTATTTT. Translation: CASSPRLSGTDTQYF.